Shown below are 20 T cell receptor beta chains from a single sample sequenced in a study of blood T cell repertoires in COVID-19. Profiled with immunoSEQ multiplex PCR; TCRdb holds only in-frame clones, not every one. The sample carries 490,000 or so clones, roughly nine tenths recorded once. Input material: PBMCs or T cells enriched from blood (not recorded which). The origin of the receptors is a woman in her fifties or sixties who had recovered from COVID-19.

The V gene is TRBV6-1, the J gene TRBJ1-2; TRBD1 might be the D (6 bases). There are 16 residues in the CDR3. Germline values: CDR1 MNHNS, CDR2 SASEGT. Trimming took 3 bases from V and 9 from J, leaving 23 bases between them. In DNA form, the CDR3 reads TGTGCCAGCAGTGAGGGGGCTTTGGGGCAGAAGATGAGCTACACCTTC. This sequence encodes CASSEGALGQKMSYTF.

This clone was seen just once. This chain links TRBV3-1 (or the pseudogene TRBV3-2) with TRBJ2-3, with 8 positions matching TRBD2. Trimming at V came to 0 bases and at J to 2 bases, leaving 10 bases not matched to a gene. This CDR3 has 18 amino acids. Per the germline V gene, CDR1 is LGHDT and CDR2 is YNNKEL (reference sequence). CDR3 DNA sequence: TGTGCCAGCAGCCAAGATGTTAGCGGGGAATTTTTCACAGATACGCAGTATTTT. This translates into CASSQDVSGEFFTDTQYF.

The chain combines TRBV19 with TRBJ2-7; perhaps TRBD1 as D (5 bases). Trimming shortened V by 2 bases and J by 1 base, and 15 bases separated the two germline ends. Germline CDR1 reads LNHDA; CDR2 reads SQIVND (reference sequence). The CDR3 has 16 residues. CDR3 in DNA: TGTGCCAGTAGTATAAGACACGACAGCAGTTCCTACGAGCAGTACGTC. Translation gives CASSIRHDSSSYEQYV.

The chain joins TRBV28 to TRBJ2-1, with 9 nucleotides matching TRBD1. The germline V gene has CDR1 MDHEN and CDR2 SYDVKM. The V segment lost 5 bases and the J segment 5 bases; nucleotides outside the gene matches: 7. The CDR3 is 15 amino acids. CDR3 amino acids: CASSKPGQGDNEQFF. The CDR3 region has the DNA TGTGCCAGCAGTAAACCGGGACAGGGTGACAATGAGCAGTTCTTC.

The CDR3 here is CASSAAGTGNTEAFF. CDR3 DNA: TGCGCCAGCAGCGCGGCAGGGACAGGGAATACTGAAGCTTTCTTT. The chain uses TRBV5-1 and TRBJ1-1; 9 nucleotides align to TRBD1. The CDR3 totals 15 residues. CDR1 and CDR2 (germline): SGHRS, YFSETQ. With 4 bases clipped from V and 5 bases from J, the junction kept 9 bases outside the gene matches.

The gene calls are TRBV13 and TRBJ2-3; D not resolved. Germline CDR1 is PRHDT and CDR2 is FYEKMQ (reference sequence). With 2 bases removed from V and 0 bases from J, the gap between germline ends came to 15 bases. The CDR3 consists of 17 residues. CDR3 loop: CASSLLIEERSTDTQYF. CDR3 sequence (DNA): TGTGCCAGCAGCTTACTGATCGAAGAGCGAAGCACAGATACGCAGTATTTT.

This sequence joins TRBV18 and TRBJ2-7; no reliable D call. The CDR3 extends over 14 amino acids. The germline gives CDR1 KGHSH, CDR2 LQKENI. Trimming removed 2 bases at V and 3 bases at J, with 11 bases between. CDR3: CASSPRDKLYEQYF. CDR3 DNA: TGTGCCAGCTCACCAAGAGACAAACTCTACGAGCAGTACTTC.

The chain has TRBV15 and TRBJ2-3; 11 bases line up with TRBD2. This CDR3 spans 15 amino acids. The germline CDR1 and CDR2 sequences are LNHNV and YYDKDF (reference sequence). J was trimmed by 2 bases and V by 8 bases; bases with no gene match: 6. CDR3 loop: CATRLTSGTTDTQYF. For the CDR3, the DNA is TGTGCCACCCGCCTGACTAGCGGGACCACAGATACGCAGTATTTT.

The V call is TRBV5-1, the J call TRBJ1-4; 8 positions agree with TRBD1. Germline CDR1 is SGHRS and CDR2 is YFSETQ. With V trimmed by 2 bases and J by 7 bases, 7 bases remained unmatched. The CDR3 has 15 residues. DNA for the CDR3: TGCGCCAGCAGCTTCAGGACAGGGAGAATTGAAAAACTGTTTTTT. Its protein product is CASSFRTGRIEKLFF. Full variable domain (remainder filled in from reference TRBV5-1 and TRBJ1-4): KAGVTQTPRYLIKTRGQQVTLSCSPISGHRSVSWYQQTPGQGLQFLFEYFSETQRNKGNFPGRFSGRQFSNSRSEMNVSTLELGDSALYLCASSFRTGRIEKLFFGSGTQLSVL.

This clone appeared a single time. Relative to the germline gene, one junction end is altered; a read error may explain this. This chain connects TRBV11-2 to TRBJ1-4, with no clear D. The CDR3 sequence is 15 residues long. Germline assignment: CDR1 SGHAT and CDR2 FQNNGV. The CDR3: CASSLAATTTEKLFF. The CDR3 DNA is TGTGCCAGCAGCTTAGCCGCAACCACTACTGAAAAACTGTTTTTT.

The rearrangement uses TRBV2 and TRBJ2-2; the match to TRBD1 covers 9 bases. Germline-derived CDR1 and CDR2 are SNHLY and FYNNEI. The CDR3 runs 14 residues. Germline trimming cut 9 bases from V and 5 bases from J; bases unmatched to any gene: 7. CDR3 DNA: TGTGCCAGTCGAGGGACAGGGCGGACCGGGGAGCTGTTTTTT. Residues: CASRGTGRTGELFF.

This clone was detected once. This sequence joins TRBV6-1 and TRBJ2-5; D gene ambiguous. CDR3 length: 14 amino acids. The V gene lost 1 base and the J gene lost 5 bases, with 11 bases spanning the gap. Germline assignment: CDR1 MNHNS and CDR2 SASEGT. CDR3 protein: CASSEGGAMETQYF. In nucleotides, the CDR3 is TGTGCCAGCAGTGAAGGTGGTGCGATGGAGACCCAGTACTTC.

The CDR3 bases are TGCGCCAGCAGTGAGTACGACCAGGGGCCCCAGCATTTT. Its protein product is CASSEYDQGPQHF. This rearrangement joins TRBV10-1 to TRBJ1-5, with D possibly TRBD1 on 5 matching bases. V was trimmed by 1 base and J by 9 bases, leaving 10 bases between them. This CDR3 is built from 13 residues. Germline values: CDR1 WNHNN, CDR2 SYGVQD (reference sequence).

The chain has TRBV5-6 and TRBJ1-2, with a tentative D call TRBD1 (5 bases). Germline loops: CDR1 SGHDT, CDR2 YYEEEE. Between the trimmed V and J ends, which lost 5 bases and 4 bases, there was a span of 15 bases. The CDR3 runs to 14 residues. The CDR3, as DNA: TGTGCCAGCAGGGGGCTAGGGCAGGCCTATGGCTACACCTTC. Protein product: CASRGLGQAYGYTF.

The CDR3 nucleotides read TGTGCCAGTAGTATCGGGACAGGGAGTGCAGATACGCAGTATTTT. Protein: CASSIGTGSADTQYF. The J gene is TRBJ2-3, the V gene TRBV19; 9 positions match TRBD1. The CDR3 contains 15 residues. The trim removed 3 bases at V and 4 bases at J, leaving 5 bases unmatched. Germline V gene lookup returns CDR1 LNHDA and CDR2 SQIVND (reference sequence).

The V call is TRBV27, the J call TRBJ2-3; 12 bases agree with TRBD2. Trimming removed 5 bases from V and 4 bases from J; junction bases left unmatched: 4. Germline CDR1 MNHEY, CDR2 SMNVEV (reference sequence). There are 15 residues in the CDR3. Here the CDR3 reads CASSTWTSGADTQYF. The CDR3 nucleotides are TGTGCCAGCAGTACCTGGACTAGCGGGGCAGATACGCAGTATTTT.

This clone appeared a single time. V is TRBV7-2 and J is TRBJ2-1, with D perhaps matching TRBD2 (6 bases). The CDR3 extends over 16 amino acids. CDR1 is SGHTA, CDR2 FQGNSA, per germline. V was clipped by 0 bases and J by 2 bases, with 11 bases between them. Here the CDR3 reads CASSLATGGAYNEQFF. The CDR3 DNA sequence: TGTGCCAGCAGCTTAGCGACGGGCGGGGCCTACAATGAGCAGTTCTTC.

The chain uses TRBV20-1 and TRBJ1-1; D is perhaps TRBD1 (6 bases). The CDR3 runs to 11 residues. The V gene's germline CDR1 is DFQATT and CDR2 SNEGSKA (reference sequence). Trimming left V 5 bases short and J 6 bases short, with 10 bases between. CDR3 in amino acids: CSAPTGSEAFF. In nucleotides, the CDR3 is TGCAGTGCTCCTACAGGGTCTGAAGCTTTCTTT.

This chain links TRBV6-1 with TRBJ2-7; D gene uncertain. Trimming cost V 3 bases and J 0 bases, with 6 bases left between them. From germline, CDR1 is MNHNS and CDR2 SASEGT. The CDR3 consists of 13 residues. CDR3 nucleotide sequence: TGTGCCAGCAGTGAGAGAAGCTCCTACGAGCAGTACTTC. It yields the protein CASSERSSYEQYF.

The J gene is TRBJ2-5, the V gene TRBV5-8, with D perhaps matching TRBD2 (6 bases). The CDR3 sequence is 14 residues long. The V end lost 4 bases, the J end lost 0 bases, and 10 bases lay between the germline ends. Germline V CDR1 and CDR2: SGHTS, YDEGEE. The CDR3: CASSPGGDQETQYF. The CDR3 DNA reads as TGTGCCAGCAGCCCCGGAGGGGACCAAGAGACCCAGTACTTC.